Following are 11 T cell receptor beta chains from one sample sequenced in a study of cytomegalovirus exposure and HLA in healthy donors. Vbeta (60) and Jbeta (13) primers were used in the PCR. Profiling relied on immunoSEQ multiplex PCR, and the TCRdb table lists in-frame clones only, not all of them. The sample includes fewer than 80,000 clones, around two thirds of them seen just once. Material for sequencing was PBMCs. Receptor source: a woman between 45 and 65 years old in good health and CMV-seropositive.

The CDR3 loop reads CASSLGLAGGNEQFF. The DNA of the CDR3 is TGTGCCAGCAGCCTGGGACTAGCGGGGGGGAATGAGCAGTTCTTC. The V and J genes are TRBV6-5 and TRBJ2-1, with 16 bases identical to TRBD2. Germline CDR1 MNHEY, CDR2 SVGAGI. J lost 7 bases, V lost 6 bases, and 3 bases had no gene match. CDR3 size: 15 residues.

The V call is TRBV6-1, the J call TRBJ1-5; 7 positions agree with TRBD1. The CDR3 runs to 18 residues. The V segment lost 2 bases and the J segment 3 bases; nucleotides outside the gene matches: 13. In germline, CDR1 is MNHNS, CDR2 SASEGT. CDR3 bases: TGTGCCAGCAGTGAACTCTTACCAGGGGGATTTAACAATCAGCCCCAGCATTTT. The encoded protein is CASSELLPGGFNNQPQHF.

The table lists this clone with a count of one. This chain uses TRBV13 with TRBJ1-1, with a possible D match to TRBD1 (5 bases). CDR3 length: 12 amino acids. Trimming removed 8 bases from V and 5 bases from J, with 12 bases in between. Germline V gives CDR1 PRHDT, CDR2 FYEKMQ (reference sequence). In DNA, the CDR3 is TGTGCCAGCGACGGGGGGGGGACTGAAGCTTTCTTT. It encodes CASDGGGTEAFF.

The V and J genes are TRBV13 and TRBJ2-5; 11 positions agree with TRBD1. CDR3 length equals 15 residues. The V segment lost 5 bases and the J segment 11 bases; nucleotides outside the gene matches: 13. Germline CDR1 and CDR2: PRHDT and FYEKMQ (reference sequence). The CDR3 here is CASSTGDRGSNRQYF. DNA of the CDR3: TGTGCCAGCAGCACTGGGGACAGGGGGTCGAATCGGCAGTACTTC.

This clone was counted a single time. For the CDR3, the DNA is TGTGCCAGCAGTGAAGGGACGAGGGAGTACCAAGAGACCCAGTACTTC. Translated, it gives CASSEGTREYQETQYF. The chain employs TRBV2 and TRBJ2-5, with D maybe TRBD2 (5 bases). Germline V gene sequence: CDR1 SNHLY, CDR2 FYNNEI. V was cut by 1 base and J by 0 bases, with 12 bases left in between. The CDR3 loop spans 16 amino acids.

V usage is TRBV7-9 and J usage is TRBJ1-1; TRBD1 agrees at 10 bases. V lost 5 bases, J lost 1 base, and 7 bases stayed unmatched. The CDR3 runs 16 residues. Germline V gene sequence: CDR1 SEHNR, CDR2 FQNEAQ (reference sequence). The CDR3 nucleotides are TGTGCCAGCAGCCCAAGACAGGGGGCTAGGAACACTGAAGCTTTCTTT. It is translated as CASSPRQGARNTEAFF.

Regarding this clone: The germline gene is not matched at one end of the junction; a read error may be the cause. The chain links TRBV29-1 to TRBJ2-1, with 8 bases that match TRBD2. Germline values: CDR1 SQVTM, CDR2 ANQGSEA. CDR3 length equals 15 residues. The CDR3: CSAEGHGGAKNEQFF. For the CDR3, the DNA is TGCAGCGCTGAAGGACACGGGGGGGCTAAGAATGAGCAGTTCTTC.

CDR3 in DNA: TGTGCCAGTAGTCGAGAGACAGGGGCTTATTCACCCCTCCACTTT. It encodes CASSRETGAYSPLHF. The rearrangement links TRBV19 to TRBJ1-6; 8 bases fit TRBD1. Per the germline V gene, CDR1 is LNHDA and CDR2 is SQIVND (reference sequence). V gave up 5 bases and J gave up 8 bases; unmatched junction bases: 8. This CDR3 region has 15 residues.

This rearrangement joins TRBV27 to TRBJ2-3; the match to TRBD2 covers 7 bases. The V and J ends lost 5 bases and 2 bases, in that order; junction bases with no gene match: 4. The germline CDR1 and CDR2 sequences are MNHEY and SMNVEV (reference sequence). The CDR3 totals 14 residues. The CDR3 sequence: CASSGDYLTDTQYF. In DNA, the CDR3 is TGTGCCAGCAGTGGGGACTACCTCACAGATACGCAGTATTTT.

The chain links TRBV27 to TRBJ2-1, with D unclear. Trimming pared 5 bases from V and 8 bases from J, leaving 13 bases between. The CDR3 is 13 residues long. Germline V gene sequence: CDR1 MNHEY, CDR2 SMNVEV (reference sequence). CDR3 DNA sequence: TGTGCCAGCAGTGGAAGATTGGGCGATGAGCAGTTCTTC. Protein sequence: CASSGRLGDEQFF.

The CDR3 loop reads CATPGTGDGYTF. DNA for the CDR3: TGCGCCACCCCCGGGACAGGGGATGGCTACACCTTC. The chain links TRBV5-1 to TRBJ1-2, with TRBD1 matching 10 bases. The trim removed 9 bases at V and 6 bases at J, leaving 5 bases unmatched. Germline lookup yields CDR1 SGHRS and CDR2 YFSETQ. The CDR3 is 12 amino acids.